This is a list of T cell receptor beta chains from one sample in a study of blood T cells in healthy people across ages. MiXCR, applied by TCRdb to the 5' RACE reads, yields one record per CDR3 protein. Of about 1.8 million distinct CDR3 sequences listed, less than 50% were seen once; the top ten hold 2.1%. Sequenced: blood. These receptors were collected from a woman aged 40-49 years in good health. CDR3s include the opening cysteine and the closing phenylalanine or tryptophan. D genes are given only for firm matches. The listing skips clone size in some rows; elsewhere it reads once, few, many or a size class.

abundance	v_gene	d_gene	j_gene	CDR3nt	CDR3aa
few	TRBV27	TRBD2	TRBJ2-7	TGTGCCAGCAGTTTATCGTCACTAGCGGGGCGCGAGCAGTACTTC	CASSLSSLAGREQYF
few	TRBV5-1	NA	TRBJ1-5	TGTGCCAGCTCCCTCGGGACTCTCAGCAATCAGCCCCAGCATTTT	CASSLGTLSNQPQHF
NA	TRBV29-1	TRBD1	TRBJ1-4	TGCAGCGTGGGGGACAGGAGGAATGAAAAACTGTTTTTT	CSVGDRRNEKLFF
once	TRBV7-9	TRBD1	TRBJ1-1	TGTGCCAGCAGCTTTGGGCCGGACAGGGCTAACACTGAAGCTTTCTTT	CASSFGPDRANTEAFF
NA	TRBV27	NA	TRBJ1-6	TGTGCCAGCAGTCATGAAGACATACTACAGAGGGGTTCACCCCTCCACTTT	CASSHEDILQRGSPLHF
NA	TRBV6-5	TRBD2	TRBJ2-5	TGTGCCAGCAGTAGGGGACTAGCGGGGGCCCGGGAGACCCAGTACTTC	CASSRGLAGARETQYF
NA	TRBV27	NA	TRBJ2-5	TGTGCCAGCAGTGCCAATTGGGGGCAAGAGACCCAGTACTTC	CASSANWGQETQYF
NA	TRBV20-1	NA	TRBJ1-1	TGCAGTGCTACCACCCCCACTGAAGCTTTCTTT	CSATTPTEAFF
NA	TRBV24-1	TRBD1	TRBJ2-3	TGTGCCACCAGTGAACCGGGACAGGGGGCAGATACGCAGTATTTT	CATSEPGQGADTQYF
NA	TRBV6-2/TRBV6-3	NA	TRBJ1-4	TGTGCCAGCAGCCGGATACAACACAGGGCCAGGGGTGGAAAACTGTTTTTT	CASSRIQHRARGGKLFF
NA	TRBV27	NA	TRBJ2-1	TGTGCCAGCAGTTTTACTAGAATCTACAATGAGCAGTTCTTC	CASSFTRIYNEQFF
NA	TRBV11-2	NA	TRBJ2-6	TGTGCCAGCAGCTTATTCTTCTCTGGGGCCAACGTCCTGACTTTC	CASSLFFSGANVLTF
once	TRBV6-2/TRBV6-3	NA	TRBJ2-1	TGTGCCAGCAGTTACTCTGGCCCGGGACACAGCTACAATGAGCAGTTCTTC	CASSYSGPGHSYNEQFF
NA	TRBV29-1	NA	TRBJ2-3	TGCAGTGGGAGGGGGCTCGGAGATACGCAGTATTTT	CSGRGLGDTQYF
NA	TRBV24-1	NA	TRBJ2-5	TGTGCCACCAGTGACCCCTACATCGTGACCCAGTACTTC	CATSDPYIVTQYF
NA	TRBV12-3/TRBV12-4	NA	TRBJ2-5	TGTGCCAGCAGTTTTAGGAGTCAGACCCAGTACTTC	CASSFRSQTQYF
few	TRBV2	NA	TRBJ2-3	TGTGCCAGCAAGGGGGAACGGGGGATCACAGATACGCAGTATTTT	CASKGERGITDTQYF
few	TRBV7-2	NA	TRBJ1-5	TGTGCCAGCAGCACTTTAGACAGCCTCAATCAGCCCCAGCATTTT	CASSTLDSLNQPQHF
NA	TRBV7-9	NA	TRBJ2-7	TGTGCCAGCAGCCCGAAAGGACAGTCCTACGAGCAGTACTTC	CASSPKGQSYEQYF
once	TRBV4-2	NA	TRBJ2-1	TGTGCCAGCAGCCAAGAGCTTGGATGGCGGGGTGAGCAGTTCTTC	CASSQELGWRGEQFF
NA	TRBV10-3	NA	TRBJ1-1	TGTGCCATCAGGGAGGGTCCGAACACTGAAGCTTTCTTT	CAIREGPNTEAFF
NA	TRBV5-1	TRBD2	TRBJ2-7	TGCGCCAGCAGCGCCGGGACTAGCGGAGCCTCCTACGAGCAGTACTTC	CASSAGTSGASYEQYF
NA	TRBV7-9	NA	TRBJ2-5	TGTGCCGTCCCCTTTAGGTACCAAGAGACCCAGTACTTC	CAVPFRYQETQYF
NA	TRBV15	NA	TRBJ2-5	TGTGCCACCAGCAGAGATCGAAACGATGACATGAAGACCCAGTACTTC	CATSRDRNDDMKTQYF
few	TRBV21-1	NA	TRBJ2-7	TGTGCCAGCAGCAGAGTCCACAGGGGCTACGAGCAGTACTTC	CASSRVHRGYEQYF
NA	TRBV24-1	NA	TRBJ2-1	TGTGCCACCAGTGAACCGGGGAAGTGGTCGAATGAGCAGTTCTTC	CATSEPGKWSNEQFF
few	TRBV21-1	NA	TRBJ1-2	TGTGCCAGCAGCAAGGGACAGGCAGATGGCTACACCTTC	CASSKGQADGYTF
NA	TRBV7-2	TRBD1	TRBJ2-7	TGTGCCAGCAGCACACAGACAGGGGGAGGCGAGCAGTACTTC	CASSTQTGGGEQYF
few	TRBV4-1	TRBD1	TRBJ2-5	TGCGCCAGCAGCCCCTTTCTTGTCGGACAGGGAAGAGAGACCCAGTACTTC	CASSPFLVGQGRETQYF
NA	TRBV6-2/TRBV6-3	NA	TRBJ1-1	TGTGCCAGCAGTTACCCAGCGAGGAACACTGAAGCTTTCTTT	CASSYPARNTEAFF
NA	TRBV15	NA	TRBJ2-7	TGTGCCACCAGCAGAGATGGGAACCGTGGCGAGCAGTACTTC	CATSRDGNRGEQYF
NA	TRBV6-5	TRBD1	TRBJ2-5	TGTGCCAGCAGCCGAACCTCCGCGACAGGGAAAGGGACCCAGTACTTC	CASSRTSATGKGTQYF
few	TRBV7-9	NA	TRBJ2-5	TGTGCCAGCAGTTGGGACCGATACCAAGAGACCCAGTACTTC	CASSWDRYQETQYF
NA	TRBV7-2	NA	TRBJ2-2	TGTGCCAGCAGACAAGGGACCTCCACCGGGGAGCTGTTTTTT	CASRQGTSTGELFF
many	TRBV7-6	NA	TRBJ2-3	TGTGCCAGCAGCTTCGCAGGGGCAGATACGCAGTATTTT	CASSFAGADTQYF
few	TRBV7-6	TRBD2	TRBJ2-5	TGTGCCAGCAGCAGAAGTGGACTAGCGGGGGAAGAGACCCAGTACTTC	CASSRSGLAGEETQYF
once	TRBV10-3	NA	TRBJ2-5	TGTGCCGGCTCAGGGGGGGATTCGGAGACCCAGTACTTC	CAGSGGDSETQYF
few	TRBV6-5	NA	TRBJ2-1	TGTGCCAGCAGTCCGAGCCTGTACAATGAGCAGTTCTTC	CASSPSLYNEQFF
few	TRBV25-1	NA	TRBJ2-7	TGTGCCAGCAGTGAATCGGGCAGGAGCTCCTACGAGCAGTACTTC	CASSESGRSSYEQYF
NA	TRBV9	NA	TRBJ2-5	TGTGCCAGCAGCCCTAGGGCCATACAAGAGACCCAGTACTTC	CASSPRAIQETQYF
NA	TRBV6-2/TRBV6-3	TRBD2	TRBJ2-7	TGTGCCAGCGGAGTAGCGGGACTCACCTACGAGCAGTACTTC	CASGVAGLTYEQYF
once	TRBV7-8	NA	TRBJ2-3	TGTGCCAGCAGCTCAGACGAGGGCACAGATACGCAGTATTTT	CASSSDEGTDTQYF
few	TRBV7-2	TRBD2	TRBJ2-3	TGTGCCAGCAGCTTAGCGCGGACTAGCGGACTCACAGATACGCAGTATTTT	CASSLARTSGLTDTQYF
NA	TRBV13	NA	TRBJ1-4	TGTGCCAGCAGCTTAGGTGGGTGGGCCGGCGAAAAACTGTTTTTT	CASSLGGWAGEKLFF
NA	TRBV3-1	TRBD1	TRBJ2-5	TGTGCCAGCAGCCAAGAGAGGTTAGGGACAGAAGGTCAGTACTTC	CASSQERLGTEGQYF